Listed below are T cell receptor beta chains from one sample, sequenced in a study of blood T cell repertoires in COVID-19. The protocol was immunoSEQ multiplex PCR, while the TCRdb copy is restricted to in-frame clones and leaves out a portion. There are about 270,000 clones in the sample; roughly 86% occur only once, and over 8% lies in the top ten. The sample consisted of peripheral blood. Source of these receptors: a man aged 35-49 years with active or convalescent COVID-19. Both conserved end residues are trimmed from each CDR3. The size field is filled for only some rows; it gives once, few, many or a size class.

>TRBJ1-1|TRBV18|NA
ASSSGTGDLMTEAF
>TRBJ2-4|TRBV30|few
AWSTGDLQY
>TRBJ1-1|TRBV6-5|NA
ASRVQDRGNTEAF
>TRBJ2-1|TRBV11-3|NA
ASSLAGGNPLGDEQF
>TRBJ2-1|TRBV5-6|NA
ASSRWTSGYNEQF
>TRBJ2-5|TRBV5-1|NA
ASSLARGQAETQY
>TRBJ1-1|TRBV6-6|NA
ASSYTPRDTEAF
>TRBJ2-2|TRBV5-6|NA
ASSLLAGGLAGELF
>TRBJ2-1|TRBV7-9|once
ASSLARRAESDEQF
>TRBJ2-7|TRBV6-5|NA
ASSYSIRVGYEQY
>TRBJ2-1|TRBV19|few
ASSSIRGAGWGEQF
>TRBJ2-2|TRBV5-3|NA
ARSPRDFGINTGELF
>TRBJ1-2|TRBV9|once
ASRGQVDYGYT
>TRBJ2-1|TRBV14|NA
ASKRGRLANNEQF
>TRBJ2-7|TRBV5-1|few
ASSFTGQGHEQY
>TRBJ1-1|TRBV2|NA
ASSAVVNTEAF
>TRBJ1-2|TRBV6-5|NA
ASSSTGTENGYT
>TRBJ1-2|TRBV25-1|NA
ASSPRTGGANYGYT
>TRBJ2-1|TRBV4-1|once
ASSPEGEAYNEQF
>TRBJ2-5|TRBV5-4|NA
ASSRMGSGDQETQY
>TRBJ1-5|TRBV27|NA
ASSPTGSNQPQH
>TRBJ1-6|TRBV3-1/TRBV3-2|NA
ASSQGAKDSPLH
>TRBJ2-7|TRBV4-2|once
ASSQTTGSAYEQY
>TRBJ2-7|TRBV9|NA
ASSGGGQGDYEQY
>TRBJ2-7|TRBV18|NA
ASSPPDKYEQY
>TRBJ2-5|TRBV3-1/TRBV3-2|NA
ASSPSGTSGTEAQY
>TRBJ1-3|TRBV10-3|NA
AISELVGTEGNTIY
>TRBJ2-1|TRBV10-2|NA
ASSESRTYNEQF
>TRBJ1-1|TRBV30|NA
AWRVYSEAF
>TRBJ1-5|TRBV27|few
ASSLTGGNQPQH
>TRBJ2-7|TRBV4-1|NA
ASSQGPGQGYEQY
>TRBJ2-7|TRBV10-1|NA
ASSELRTGVGEQY
>TRBJ2-1|TRBV7-6|NA
ASSESGGASEQF
>TRBJ1-2|TRBV2|NA
ASAGQSWGYT
>TRBJ1-2|TRBV6-5|NA
ASSYSGVYT
>TRBJ2-7|TRBV27|once
ASRTGSYEQY
>TRBJ1-4|TRBV2|NA
ASSEGGTELF
>TRBJ2-7|TRBV6-5|NA
ASTSPRGEQY
>TRBJ2-2|TRBV15|NA
ATSRGSGGRAGELF
>TRBJ1-5|TRBV7-9|once
ASSFGTGGFQPQH
>TRBJ2-2|TRBV19|NA
ASSRDRLANTGELF
>TRBJ2-2|TRBV7-3|NA
ASSLGHLTGELF
>TRBJ2-5|TRBV5-1|NA
ASSFRGEETQY